This TCR beta chain comes out of a study of blood T cell repertoires in COVID-19. Study details: The analysed material was cDNA or gDNA that came from T cells, B-cell-depleted T cells, or PBMCs.

Authors' methods: Scientists estimated how many nucleated cells there were by amplifying reference gene primers. Assay used: immunoSEQ multiplex PCR; TCRdb lists only in-frame clones, some missing. V, J and clone size reflect that table, while D and trimming were determined from the DNA. The table has some 70,000 clones, approximately 82% seen once; the top ten hold roughly 5.6%. V was trimmed by 3 bases and J by 1 base, leaving 16 bases between them. This CDR3 has 16 residues. The germline gives CDR1 MGHRA, CDR2 YSYEKL. This chain joins TRBV4-1 and TRBJ2-7; D possibly corresponds to TRBD1 (5 bases). This TCR was sampled from a man between 45 and 60 years old with active COVID-19. Sequencing used peripheral blood. CDR3 in DNA: TGCGCCAGCAGCCAGGTGGGCGTGGGGCCTTCCTACGAGCAGTACTTC. This gives the protein CASSQVGVGPSYEQYF.